This T cell receptor (beta chain) comes out of a study of blood T cell repertoires in COVID-19. Study in general: The United States, Italy and Spain were the sources of the acute and convalescent COVID-19 samples. T cells, B-cell-depleted T cells, or PBMCs provided the cDNA or gDNA that served as material.

The CDR3 spans 14 residues. Per germline, CDR1 SQVTM and CDR2 ANQGSEA. Trimming stripped 6 bases from V and 1 base from J, with 15 bases between. Original data processing: The authors estimated nucleated cell counts from reference gene primer amplification. The repertoire was sequenced with immunoSEQ multiplex PCR; TCRdb's copy has only in-frame clones and lacks some. That table gives V, J and clone size, and the DNA gave D and trimming. The sample has roughly 52,000 clones, 85% seen once; the top ten hold over 9.5%. The V gene is TRBV29-1, the J gene TRBJ1-1; tentatively, D is TRBD1 (6 bases). This sequence originates from a human donor in a cohort sampled during active COVID-19. Input material: peripheral blood. The CDR3 region is CSVYPGQENTEAFF. The CDR3 DNA sequence: TGCAGCGTGTATCCGGGACAAGAGAACACTGAAGCTTTCTTT.